The 3 T cell receptor beta chains presented below share a single source sample, sequenced in a study of cytomegalovirus exposure and HLA in healthy donors. The PCR used 60 Vbeta and 13 Jbeta primers. TCRdb keeps only in-frame clones here, not all; method: immunoSEQ multiplex PCR. This sample carries around 150,000 clones, about 74% of them seen once, and the ten largest clones take 2% to 2.5%. Specimen: PBMCs. These receptors were taken from a man younger than 40 in good health and CMV-seronegative.

This clone was seen once. V usage is TRBV6-6 and J usage is TRBJ1-5; TRBD1 matches 7 bases. J lost 2 bases, V lost 2 bases, and 6 bases had no gene match. This CDR3 region has 16 residues. The germline V gene has CDR1 MNHNY and CDR2 SVGAGI (reference sequence). CDR3 bases: TGTGCCAGCAGTTACAACCAGGGGGGACGCAATCAGCCCCAGCATTTT. Residues: CASSYNQGGRNQPQHF.

The chain is built from TRBV2 and TRBJ2-5, with D possibly TRBD1 on 6 matching bases. The germline CDR1 and CDR2 sequences are SNHLY and FYNNEI. The CDR3 covers 14 residues. Trimming left V 6 bases short and J 1 base short, with 12 bases between. In nucleotides, the CDR3 is TGTGCCAGCAGGACGACAGGCAGCCAAGAGACCCAGTACTTC. It is translated as CASRTTGSQETQYF.

The chain recombines TRBV5-6 with TRBJ1-4; D is unclear. V dropped 1 base and J dropped 7 bases, with 5 bases sitting between them. The CDR3 is 12 residues long. Per germline, CDR1 SGHDT and CDR2 YYEEEE. The CDR3 here is CASSLTGEKLFF. The CDR3 coding sequence is TGTGCCAGCAGCTTGACGGGTGAAAAACTGTTTTTT.